The clone carrying this TCR beta chain has a single count. Its antigen is unidentified. This specimen comes from a study of Ad26.COV2.S vaccination and SARS-CoV-2 variants. Study in general: The trial was COV1001 and the donor's arm was Ad26.COV2.S. Ad26.COV2.S given intramuscularly, once or twice 56 days apart. Study results and caveats: It was found that vaccine and placebo recipients had similar non-spike TCR breadth.

Assay used: immunoSEQ multiplex PCR; TCRdb lists only in-frame clones, some missing. Of approximately 480,000 clones detected, around 88% appear once; the ten largest clones hold 10% to 15%. V gave up 0 bases and J gave up 0 bases, with 5 bases separating them. The CDR3 is made up of 14 amino acids. Per germline, CDR1 GTSNPN and CDR2 SVGIG (reference sequence). Treatment meaning: some 20 received Ad26.COV2.S at low or high dose, single or two shots; about five received placebo; per-sample allocation not given. Sampling took place 63 days after the first vaccine or placebo injection. The V and J genes are TRBV30 and TRBJ2-2, with D hard to call. The origin of this receptor is a person between 18 and 65 years old who received the Ad26.COV2.S COVID-19 vaccine or a placebo. The specimen was peripheral blood, collected in a trial of Ad26.COV2.S vaccine versus placebo. CDR3 in DNA: TGTGCCTGGAGTGTACCTCCGAACACCGGGGAGCTGTTTTTT. Its protein product is CAWSVPPNTGELFF.